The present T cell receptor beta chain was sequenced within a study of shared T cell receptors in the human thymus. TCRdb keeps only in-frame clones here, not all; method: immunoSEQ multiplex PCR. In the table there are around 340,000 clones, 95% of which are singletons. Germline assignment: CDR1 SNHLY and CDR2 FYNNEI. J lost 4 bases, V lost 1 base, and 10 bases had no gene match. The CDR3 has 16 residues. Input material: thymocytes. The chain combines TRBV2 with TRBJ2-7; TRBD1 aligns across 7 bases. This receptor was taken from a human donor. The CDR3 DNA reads TGTGCCAGCAGTGAAGTAAGGGACAGAAAAAGATACGAGCAGTACTTC. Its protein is CASSEVRDRKRYEQYF.